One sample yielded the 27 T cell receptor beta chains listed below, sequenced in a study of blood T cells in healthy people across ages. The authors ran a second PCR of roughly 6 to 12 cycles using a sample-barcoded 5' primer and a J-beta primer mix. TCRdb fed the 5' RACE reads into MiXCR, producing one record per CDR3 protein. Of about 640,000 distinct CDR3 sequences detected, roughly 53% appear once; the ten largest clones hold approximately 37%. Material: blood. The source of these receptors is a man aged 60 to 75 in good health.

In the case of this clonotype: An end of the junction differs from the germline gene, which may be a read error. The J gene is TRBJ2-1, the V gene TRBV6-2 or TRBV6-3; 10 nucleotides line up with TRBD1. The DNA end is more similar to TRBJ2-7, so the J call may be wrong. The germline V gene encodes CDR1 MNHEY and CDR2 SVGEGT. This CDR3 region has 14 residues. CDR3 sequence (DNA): TGTGTCAGCAGGACGGACAGGGGGTGGTACGAGCAGTACTTC. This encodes CVSRTDRGWYEQYF.

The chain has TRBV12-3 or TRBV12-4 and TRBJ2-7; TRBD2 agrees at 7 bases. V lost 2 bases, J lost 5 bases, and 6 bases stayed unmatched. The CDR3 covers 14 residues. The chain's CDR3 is CASSLSSGVDEQYF. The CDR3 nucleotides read TGTGCCAGCAGTTTATCCAGCGGGGTTGACGAGCAGTACTTC.

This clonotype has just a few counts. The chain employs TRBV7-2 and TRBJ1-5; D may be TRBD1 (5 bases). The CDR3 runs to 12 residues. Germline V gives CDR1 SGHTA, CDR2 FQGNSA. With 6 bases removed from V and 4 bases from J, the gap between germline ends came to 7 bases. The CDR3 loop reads CASRGVNQPQHF. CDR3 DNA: TGTGCCAGCAGGGGGGTAAATCAGCCCCAGCATTTT. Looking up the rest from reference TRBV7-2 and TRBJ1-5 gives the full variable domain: GAGVSQSPSNKVTEKGKDVELRCDPISGHTALYWYRQSLGQGLEFLIYFQGNSAPDKSGLPSDRFSAERTGGSVSTLTIQRTQQEDSAVYLCASRGVNQPQHFGDGTRLSIL.

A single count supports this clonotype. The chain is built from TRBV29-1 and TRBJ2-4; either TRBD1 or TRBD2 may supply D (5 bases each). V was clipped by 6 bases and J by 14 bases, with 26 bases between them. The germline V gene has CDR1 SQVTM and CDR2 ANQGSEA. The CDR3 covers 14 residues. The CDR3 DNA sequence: TGCAGCGTGGCCGGGACGGGGCGTTGGCGAGAGAAGTACTTC. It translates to CSVAGTGRWREKYF.

The CDR3 sequence is CASSYGGFGRVGDEQFF. The CDR3 DNA follows: TGTGCCAGCAGTTACGGGGGGTTTGGCAGGGTTGGGGATGAGCAGTTCTTC. The rearrangement uses TRBV6-2 or TRBV6-3 and TRBJ2-1; tentatively, D is TRBD2 (6 bases). The CDR3 runs to 17 residues. V lost 2 bases to trimming and J lost 8 bases, with 22 bases between them. Looked up from germline, CDR1 is MNHEY and CDR2 is SVGEGT.

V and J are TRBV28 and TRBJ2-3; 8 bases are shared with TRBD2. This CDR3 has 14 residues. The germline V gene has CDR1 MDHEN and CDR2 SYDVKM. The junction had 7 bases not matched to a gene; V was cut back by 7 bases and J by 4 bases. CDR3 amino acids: CASNGGGLSDTQYF. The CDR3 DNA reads TGTGCCAGCAACGGGGGGGGGCTGTCAGATACGCAGTATTTT.

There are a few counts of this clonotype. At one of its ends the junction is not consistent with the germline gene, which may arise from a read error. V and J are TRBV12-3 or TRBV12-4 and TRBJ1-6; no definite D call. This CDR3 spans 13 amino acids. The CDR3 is CASSPYTDSPLHF. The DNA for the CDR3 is TGTGCCAGCAGTCCTTACACGGATTCGCCCCTCCACTTT.

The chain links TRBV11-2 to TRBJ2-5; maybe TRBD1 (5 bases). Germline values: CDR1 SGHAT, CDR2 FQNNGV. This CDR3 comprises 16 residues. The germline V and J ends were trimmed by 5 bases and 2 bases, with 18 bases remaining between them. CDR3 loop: CASSPRQLWGQETQYF. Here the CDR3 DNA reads TGTGCCAGCAGCCCCCGACAGCTATGGGGACAAGAGACCCAGTACTTC.

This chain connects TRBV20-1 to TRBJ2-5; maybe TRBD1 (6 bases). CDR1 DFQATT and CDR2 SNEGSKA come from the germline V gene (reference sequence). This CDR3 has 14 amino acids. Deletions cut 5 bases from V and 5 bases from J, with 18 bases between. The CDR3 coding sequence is TGCAGTGCTGGATCTACAGGGCTGGGGGAGACCCAGTACTTC. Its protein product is CSAGSTGLGETQYF.

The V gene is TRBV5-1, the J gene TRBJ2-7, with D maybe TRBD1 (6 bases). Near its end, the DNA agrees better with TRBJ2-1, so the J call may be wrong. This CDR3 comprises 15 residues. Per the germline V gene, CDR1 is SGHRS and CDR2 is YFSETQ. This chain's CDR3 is CASSWFGQINNEQFF. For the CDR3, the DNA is TGCGCCAGCAGCTGGTTCGGACAGATAAACAATGAGCAGTTCTTC.

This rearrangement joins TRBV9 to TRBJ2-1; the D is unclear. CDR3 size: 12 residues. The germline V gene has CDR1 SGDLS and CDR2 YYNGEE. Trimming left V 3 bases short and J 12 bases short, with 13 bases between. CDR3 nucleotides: TGTGCCAGCAGCGCCTCTTTTAGTCCGCAGTTCTTC. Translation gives CASSASFSPQFF.

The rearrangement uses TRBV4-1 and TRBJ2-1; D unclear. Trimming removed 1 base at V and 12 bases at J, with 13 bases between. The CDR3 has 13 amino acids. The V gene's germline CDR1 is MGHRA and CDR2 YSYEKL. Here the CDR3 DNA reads TGCGCCAGCAGCCAAGCTGATAGTGCAGTGCAGTTCTTC. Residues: CASSQADSAVQFF.

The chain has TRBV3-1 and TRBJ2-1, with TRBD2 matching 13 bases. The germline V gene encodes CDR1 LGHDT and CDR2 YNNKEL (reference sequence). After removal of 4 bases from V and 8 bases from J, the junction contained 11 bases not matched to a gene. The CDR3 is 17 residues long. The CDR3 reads CASSRGLAGAGGDEQFF. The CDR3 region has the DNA TGTGCCAGCAGCCGAGGACTAGCGGGGGCCGGGGGCGATGAGCAGTTCTTC.

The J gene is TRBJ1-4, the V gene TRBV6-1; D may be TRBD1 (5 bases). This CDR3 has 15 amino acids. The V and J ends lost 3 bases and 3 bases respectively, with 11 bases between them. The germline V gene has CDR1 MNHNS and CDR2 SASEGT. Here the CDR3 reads CASSDPGSSNEKLFF. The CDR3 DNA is TGTGCCAGCAGTGACCCAGGGTCGTCTAATGAAAAACTGTTTTTT.

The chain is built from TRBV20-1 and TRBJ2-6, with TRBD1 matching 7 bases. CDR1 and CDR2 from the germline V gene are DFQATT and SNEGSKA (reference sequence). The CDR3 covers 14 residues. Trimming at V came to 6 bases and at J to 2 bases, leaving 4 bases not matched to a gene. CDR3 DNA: TGCAGTGCCCTTACAGGGGCTGGGGCCAACGTCCTGACTTTC. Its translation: CSALTGAGANVLTF.

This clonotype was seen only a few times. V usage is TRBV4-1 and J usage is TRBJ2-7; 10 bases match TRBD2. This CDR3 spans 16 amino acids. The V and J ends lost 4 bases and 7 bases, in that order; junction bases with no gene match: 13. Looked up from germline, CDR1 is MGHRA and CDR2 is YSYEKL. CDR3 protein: CASSPYILQRGGEQYF. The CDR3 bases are TGCGCCAGCAGCCCCTACATACTACAGCGGGGGGGTGAGCAGTACTTC.

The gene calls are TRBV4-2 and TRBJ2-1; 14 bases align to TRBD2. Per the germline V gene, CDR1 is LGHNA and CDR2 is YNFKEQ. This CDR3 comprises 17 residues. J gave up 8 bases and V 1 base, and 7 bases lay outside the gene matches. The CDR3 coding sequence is TGTGCCAGCAGCCAAGGTAGTCAGACTAGCGGGGGGGATGAGCAGTTCTTC. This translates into CASSQGSQTSGGDEQFF.

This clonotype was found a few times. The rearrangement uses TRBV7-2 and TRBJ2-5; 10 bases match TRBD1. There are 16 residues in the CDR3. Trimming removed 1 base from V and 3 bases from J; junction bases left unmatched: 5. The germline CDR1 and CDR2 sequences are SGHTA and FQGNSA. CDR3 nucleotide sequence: TGTGCCAGCAGCTTAGGAGGGACAGGGGTTGAAGAGACCCAGTACTTC. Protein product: CASSLGGTGVEETQYF.

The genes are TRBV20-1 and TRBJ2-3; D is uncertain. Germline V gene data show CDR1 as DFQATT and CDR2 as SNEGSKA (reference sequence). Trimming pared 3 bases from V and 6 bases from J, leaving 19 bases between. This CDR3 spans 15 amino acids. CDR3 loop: CSARVGAARSDTQYF. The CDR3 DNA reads TGCAGTGCTAGGGTCGGTGCAGCGAGGTCGGATACGCAGTATTTT.

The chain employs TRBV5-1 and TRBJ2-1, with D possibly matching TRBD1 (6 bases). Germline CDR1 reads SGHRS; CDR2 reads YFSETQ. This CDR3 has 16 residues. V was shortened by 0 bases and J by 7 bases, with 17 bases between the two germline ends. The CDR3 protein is CASSLVVVTGTNEQFF. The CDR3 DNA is TGCGCCAGCAGCTTGGTTGTGGTGACAGGTACGAATGAGCAGTTCTTC.

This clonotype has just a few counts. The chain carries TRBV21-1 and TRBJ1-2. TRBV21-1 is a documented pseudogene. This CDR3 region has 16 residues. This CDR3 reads CASSKGGIRGLYGYTF. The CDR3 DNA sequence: TGTGCCAGCAGCAAAGGAGGGATCCGGGGACTCTATGGCTACACCTTC.

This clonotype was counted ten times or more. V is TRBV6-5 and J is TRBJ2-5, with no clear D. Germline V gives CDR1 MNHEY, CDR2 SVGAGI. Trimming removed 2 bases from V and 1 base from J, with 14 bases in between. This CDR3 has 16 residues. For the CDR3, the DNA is TGTGCCAGCAGTTACACCCCGTGGGGAACCCAAGAGACCCAGTACTTC. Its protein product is CASSYTPWGTQETQYF.

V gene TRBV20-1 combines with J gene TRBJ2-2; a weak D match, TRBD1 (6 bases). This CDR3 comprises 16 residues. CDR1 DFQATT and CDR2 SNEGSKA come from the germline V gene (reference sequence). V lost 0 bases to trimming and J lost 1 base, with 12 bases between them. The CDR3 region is CSARDPRGGNTGELFF. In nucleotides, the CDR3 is TGCAGTGCTAGAGATCCCAGGGGCGGGAACACCGGGGAGCTGTTTTTT.

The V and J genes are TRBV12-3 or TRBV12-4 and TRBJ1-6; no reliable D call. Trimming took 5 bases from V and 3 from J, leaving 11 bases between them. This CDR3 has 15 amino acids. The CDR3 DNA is TGTGCCAGCAGTCCCCGGGAGGGCTATAATTCACCCCTCCACTTT. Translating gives CASSPREGYNSPLHF.

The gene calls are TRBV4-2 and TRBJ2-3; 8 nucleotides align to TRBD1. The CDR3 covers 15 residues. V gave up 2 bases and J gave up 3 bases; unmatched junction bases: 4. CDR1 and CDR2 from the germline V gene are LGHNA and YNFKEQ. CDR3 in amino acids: CASSQPGGATDTQYF. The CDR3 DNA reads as TGTGCCAGCAGCCAACCAGGGGGCGCAACAGATACGCAGTATTTT.

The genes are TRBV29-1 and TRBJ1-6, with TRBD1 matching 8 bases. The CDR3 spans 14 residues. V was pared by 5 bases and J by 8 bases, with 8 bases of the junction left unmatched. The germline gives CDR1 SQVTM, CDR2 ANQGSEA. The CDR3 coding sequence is TGCAGCGTTCGAGCAGGGGGCAGTGATTCACCCCTCCACTTT. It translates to CSVRAGGSDSPLHF.

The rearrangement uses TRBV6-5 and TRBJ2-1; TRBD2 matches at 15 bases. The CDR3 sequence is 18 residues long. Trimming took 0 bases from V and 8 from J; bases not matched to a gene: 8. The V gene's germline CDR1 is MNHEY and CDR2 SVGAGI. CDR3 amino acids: CASSYSFSRTSGGDEQFF. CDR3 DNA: TGTGCCAGCAGTTACTCTTTTTCCCGGACTAGCGGGGGGGATGAGCAGTTCTTC.